This T cell receptor (beta chain) was profiled in a study of beta chain features in type 1 diabetes. General study points: Across all four CD4+ subsets, people with type 1 diabetes showed modestly shorter TCRB CDR3s.

The investigators reverse transcribed all of the isolated RNA, so they sequenced expressed TCRB transcripts. The repertoire was sequenced with immunoSEQ multiplex PCR; TCRdb's copy has only in-frame clones and lacks some. The repertoire holds 900,000 or so clones, roughly 16% seen once, with about 0.025% in the top ten. To note about this clone: Its antigen is not known.

The clonotype comes from a woman under 30 in good health. Sequenced material: naive CD4+ T cells from blood.

The CDR3 protein is CASSFTLAGAGEQFF. CDR3 DNA sequence: TGTGCCAGCAGCTTTACACTAGCGGGAGCCGGTGAGCAGTTCTTC. The rearrangement uses TRBV7-2 and TRBJ2-1; 11 nucleotides line up with TRBD2. V gave up 3 bases and J gave up 9 bases; unmatched junction bases: 7. This CDR3 has 15 amino acids. CDR1 and CDR2 from the germline V gene are SGHTA and FQGNSA.